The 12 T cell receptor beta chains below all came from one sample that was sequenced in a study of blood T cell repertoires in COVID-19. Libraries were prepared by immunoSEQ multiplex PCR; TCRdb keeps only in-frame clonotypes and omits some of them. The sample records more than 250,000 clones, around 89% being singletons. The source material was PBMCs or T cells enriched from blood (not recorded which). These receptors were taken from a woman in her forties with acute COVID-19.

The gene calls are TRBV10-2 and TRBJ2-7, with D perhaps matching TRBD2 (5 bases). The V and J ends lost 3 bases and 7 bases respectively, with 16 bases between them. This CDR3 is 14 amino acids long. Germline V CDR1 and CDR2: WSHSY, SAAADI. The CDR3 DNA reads TGCGCCAGCAGTGAAGAGTGGGCTCGAGGGGAGCAGTACGTC. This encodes CASSEEWARGEQYV.

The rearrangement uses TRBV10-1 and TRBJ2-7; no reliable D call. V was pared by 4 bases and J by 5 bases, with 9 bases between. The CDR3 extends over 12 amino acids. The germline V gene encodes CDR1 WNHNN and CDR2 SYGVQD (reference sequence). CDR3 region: CASSVAGDEQYF. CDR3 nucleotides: TGCGCCAGCAGTGTTGCCGGAGACGAGCAGTACTTC.

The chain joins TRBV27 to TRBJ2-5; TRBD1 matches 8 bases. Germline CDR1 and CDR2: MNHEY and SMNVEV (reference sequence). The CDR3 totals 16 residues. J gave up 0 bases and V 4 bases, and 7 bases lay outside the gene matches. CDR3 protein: CASSYSGQGNQETQYF. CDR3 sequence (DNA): TGTGCCAGCAGTTACTCCGGACAGGGCAACCAAGAGACCCAGTACTTC.

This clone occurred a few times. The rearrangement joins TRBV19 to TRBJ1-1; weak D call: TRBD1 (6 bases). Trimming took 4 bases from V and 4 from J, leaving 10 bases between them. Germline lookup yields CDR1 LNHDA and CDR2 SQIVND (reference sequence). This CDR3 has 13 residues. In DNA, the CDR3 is TGTGCCAGTAGTACGGCAGGGGCCACTGAAGCTTTCTTT. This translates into CASSTAGATEAFF.

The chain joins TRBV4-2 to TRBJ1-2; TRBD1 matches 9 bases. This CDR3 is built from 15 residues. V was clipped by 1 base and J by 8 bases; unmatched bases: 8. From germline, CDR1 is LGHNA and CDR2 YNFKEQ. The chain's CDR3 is CASSQGGTGIEGYTF. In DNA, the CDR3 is TGTGCCAGCAGCCAAGGGGGGACAGGGATCGAAGGCTACACCTTC.

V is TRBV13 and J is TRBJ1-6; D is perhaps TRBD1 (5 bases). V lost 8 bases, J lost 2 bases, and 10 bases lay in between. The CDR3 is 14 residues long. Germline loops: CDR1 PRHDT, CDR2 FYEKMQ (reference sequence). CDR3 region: CASGTRAYNSPLHF. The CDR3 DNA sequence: TGTGCCAGCGGGACTCGCGCCTATAATTCACCCCTCCACTTT.

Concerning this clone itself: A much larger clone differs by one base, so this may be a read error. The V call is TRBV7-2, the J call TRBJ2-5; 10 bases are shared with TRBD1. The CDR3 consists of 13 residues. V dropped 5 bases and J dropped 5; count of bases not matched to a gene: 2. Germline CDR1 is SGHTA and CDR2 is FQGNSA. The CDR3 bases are TGTGCCAGCAGCGGGGGACAGGGGGAGACCCAGTACTTC. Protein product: CASSGGQGETQYF.

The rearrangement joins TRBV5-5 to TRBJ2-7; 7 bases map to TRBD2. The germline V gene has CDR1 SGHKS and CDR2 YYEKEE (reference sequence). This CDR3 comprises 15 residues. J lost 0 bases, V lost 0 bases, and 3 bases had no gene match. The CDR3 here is CASSLGEGPSYEQYF. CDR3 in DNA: TGTGCCAGCAGCTTGGGGGAGGGCCCCTCCTACGAGCAGTACTTC.

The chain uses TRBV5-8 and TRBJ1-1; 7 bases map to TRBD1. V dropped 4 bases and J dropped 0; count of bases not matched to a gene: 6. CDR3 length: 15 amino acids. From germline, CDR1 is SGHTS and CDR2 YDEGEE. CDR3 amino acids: CASSEKTGLNTEAFF. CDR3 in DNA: TGTGCCAGCAGCGAAAAGACAGGGCTGAACACTGAAGCTTTCTTT.

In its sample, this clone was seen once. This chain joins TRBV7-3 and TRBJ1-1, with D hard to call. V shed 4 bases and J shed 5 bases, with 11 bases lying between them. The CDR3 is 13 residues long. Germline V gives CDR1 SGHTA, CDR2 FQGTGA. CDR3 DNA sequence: TGTGCCAGCAGCTCGAACCAACAGACTGAAGCTTTCTTT. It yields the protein CASSSNQQTEAFF.

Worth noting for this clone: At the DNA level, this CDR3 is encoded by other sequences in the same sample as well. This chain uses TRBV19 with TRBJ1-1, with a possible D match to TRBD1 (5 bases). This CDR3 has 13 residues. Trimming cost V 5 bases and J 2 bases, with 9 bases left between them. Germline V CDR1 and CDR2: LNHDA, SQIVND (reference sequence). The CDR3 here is CASSLQGNTEAFF. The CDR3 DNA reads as TGTGCCAGTAGTTTGCAGGGAAACACTGAAGCTTTCTTT.

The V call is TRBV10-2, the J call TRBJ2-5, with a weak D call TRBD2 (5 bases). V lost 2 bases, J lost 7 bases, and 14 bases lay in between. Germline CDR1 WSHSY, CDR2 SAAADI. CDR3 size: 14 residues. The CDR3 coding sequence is TGCGCCAGCAGTGAGCGCCCCCAACTAGGGACCCAGTACTTC. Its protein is CASSERPQLGTQYF.